This TCR beta chain was recorded in a study of T cell responses to AZD1222 COVID-19 vaccine (dated by TCRdb to about 2021). Context from the whole study: AZD1222 recipients given second doses at about 4 weeks or at about 12 weeks were pooled, since spike-specific TCR depth and breadth were not found to differ between the two schedules. Trial participants were enrolled by age into 18-55, 56-69 and 70-plus year subgroups, with around 150, 28 and 57 TCR-sequenced participants respectively. A total of 233 trial participants underwent TCR sequencing, of whom about 210 had received two doses of AZD1222 and approximately 25 had received two doses of the MenACWY control vaccine.

The CDR3 regions of human TCRbeta chains were analyzed by immunosequencing. Processing in the source paper ran as follows. TCRs in the repertoires were matched against a reference library of SARS-CoV-2-specific TCRs that had been generated with the MIRA antigen-specificity platform. Breadth was defined as the fraction of unique TCRs that were SARS-CoV-2-associated. Depth was defined as the fraction of total T cells that were SARS-CoV-2-associated. Using the MIRA data, each spike-specific TCR was mapped to the spike region that the TCR reacts to and placed in a CD4 or CD8 class. Log10-transformed breadth and depth values were compared by one-way ANOVA with Sidak's multiple comparisons tests. This is the immuneACCESS table as TCRdb keeps it, with only in-frame sequences that have V and J called. A part of the clones is gone; compared with another copy, unresolved V genes explain less than half, and the rest is unexplained. V, J and clone size were drawn from that table, and D and trimming were deduced from the DNA. The sample contains 100,000 to 110,000 clones, about 87% of them found a single time. About 2% of the sample rests with the top ten.

Explained via the paper, the time point label denotes: baseline before first vaccination. Samples from vaccinated people were obtained from the UK trials COV001 and COV002, which included a single-blind randomized controlled phase 2/3 trial of AZD1222 (ChAdOx1 nCoV-19) in healthy adults. Trial participant PBMC samples were collected at day 0 and day 28 after the second dose for TCRbeta chain sequencing. Including cysteine and phenylalanine, the CDR3 has 13 amino acids. Only the CDR3 region is kept as DNA, spanning 39 bases read in frame from base 1. V is shortened by 0 bases, J by 4 bases, and the region joining them spans 6 bases. Looking up the germline V gene yields CDR1 MNHNS and CDR2 SASEGT. A note on this clone: Its binding antigen is unknown. The input lacks base qualities; no much larger clone sits a single base away.

What the authors observed across the whole study: After two AZD1222 doses, spike-specific TCR breadth and depth were significantly higher than at day 0 and than in MenACWY recipients. Nearly half of unique spike-specific TCRs reportedly recognized epitopes outside regions mutated in the B.1.351 and B.1.1.7 variants. Because no day 14 peak-response samples were available, the repertoires could be characterized only after the peak T cell response. The 56-69-year group was small, and its depth increase did not reach significance, likely because of low power. Vaccine-associated CD4 TCRs spanned the whole spike protein, with dominant responses in regions 160-218 and 743-854. Only five to seven AZD1222 recipients were SARS-CoV-2 seropositive at baseline, limiting conclusions about previously exposed vaccinees. Most participants were white British and females outnumbered males, and the authors suggested that clonal diversity may have been underestimated.

This sequence uses TRBV6-1 and TRBJ1-2; no D gene can be assigned with confidence. Sequences were derived from peripheral blood, sampled on day 0 of AZD1222 vaccination. This clonotype was sampled from an adult in good health. The CDR3 reads as follows: CASSEATGYGYTF. The nucleotide sequence reads TGTGCCAGCAGTGAAGCGACGGGCTATGGCTACACCTTC.